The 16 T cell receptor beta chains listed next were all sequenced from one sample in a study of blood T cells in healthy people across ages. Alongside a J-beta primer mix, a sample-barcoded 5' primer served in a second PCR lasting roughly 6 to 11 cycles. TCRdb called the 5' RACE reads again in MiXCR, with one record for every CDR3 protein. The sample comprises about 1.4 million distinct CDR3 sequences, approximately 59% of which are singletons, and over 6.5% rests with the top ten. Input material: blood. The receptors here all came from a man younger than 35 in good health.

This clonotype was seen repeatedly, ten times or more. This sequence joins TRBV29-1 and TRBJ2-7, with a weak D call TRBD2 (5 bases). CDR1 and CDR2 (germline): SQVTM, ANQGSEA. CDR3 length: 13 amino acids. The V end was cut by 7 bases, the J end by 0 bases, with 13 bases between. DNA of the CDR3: TGCAGCGCCCTGAGAGCGGACTCCTACGAGCAGTACTTC. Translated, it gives CSALRADSYEQYF.

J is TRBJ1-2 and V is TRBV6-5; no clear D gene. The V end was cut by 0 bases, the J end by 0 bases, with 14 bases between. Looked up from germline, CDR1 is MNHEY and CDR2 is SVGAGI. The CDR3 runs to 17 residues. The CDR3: CASSYSAQIPSNYGYTF. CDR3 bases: TGTGCCAGCAGTTACTCGGCCCAGATACCCTCTAACTATGGCTACACCTTC.

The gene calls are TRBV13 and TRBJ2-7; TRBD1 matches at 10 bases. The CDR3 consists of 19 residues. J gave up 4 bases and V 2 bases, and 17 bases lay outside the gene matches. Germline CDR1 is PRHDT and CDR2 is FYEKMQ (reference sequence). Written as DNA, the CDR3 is TGTGCCAGCAGCTTAAGTAGGGACAGGGGATTTCAGGTTACATACGAGCAGTACTTC. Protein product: CASSLSRDRGFQVTYEQYF.

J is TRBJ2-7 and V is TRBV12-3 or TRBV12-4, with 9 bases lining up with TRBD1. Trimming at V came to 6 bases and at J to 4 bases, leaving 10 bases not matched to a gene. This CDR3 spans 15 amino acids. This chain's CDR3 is CASRPRQGDVYEQYF. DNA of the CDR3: TGTGCCAGCAGACCCCGACAGGGGGATGTATACGAGCAGTACTTC.

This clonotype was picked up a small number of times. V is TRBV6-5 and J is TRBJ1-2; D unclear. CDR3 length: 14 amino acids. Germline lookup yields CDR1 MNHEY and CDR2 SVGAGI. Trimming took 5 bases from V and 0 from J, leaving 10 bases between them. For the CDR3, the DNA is TGTGCCAGCAGTACCACGGACCCTAACTATGGCTACACCTTC. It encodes CASSTTDPNYGYTF.

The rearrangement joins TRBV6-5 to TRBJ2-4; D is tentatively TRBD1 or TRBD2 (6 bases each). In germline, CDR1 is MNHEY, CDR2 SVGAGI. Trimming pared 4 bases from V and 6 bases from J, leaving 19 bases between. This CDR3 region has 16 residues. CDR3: CASSSYREAGRNIQYF. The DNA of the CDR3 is TGTGCCAGCAGTTCATACAGGGAAGCGGGCAGAAACATTCAGTACTTC.

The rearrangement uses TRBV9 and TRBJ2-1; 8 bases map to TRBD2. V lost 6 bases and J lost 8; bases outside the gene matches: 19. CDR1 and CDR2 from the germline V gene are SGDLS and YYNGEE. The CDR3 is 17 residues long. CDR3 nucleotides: TGTGCCAGCACCGACCAATACTCCGGGGGGGCGGTAGATGAGCAGTTCTTC. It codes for CASTDQYSGGAVDEQFF.

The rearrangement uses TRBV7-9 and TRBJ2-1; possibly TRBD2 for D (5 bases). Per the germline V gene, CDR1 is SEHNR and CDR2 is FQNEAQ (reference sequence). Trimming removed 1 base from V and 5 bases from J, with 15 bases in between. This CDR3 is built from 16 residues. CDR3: CASSLVRGNYNNEQFF. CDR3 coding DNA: TGTGCCAGCAGCTTAGTTCGGGGAAATTATAACAATGAGCAGTTCTTC.

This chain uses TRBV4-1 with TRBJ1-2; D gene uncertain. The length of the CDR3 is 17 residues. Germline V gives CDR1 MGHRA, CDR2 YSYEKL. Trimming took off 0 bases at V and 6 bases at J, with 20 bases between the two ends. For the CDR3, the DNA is TGCGCCAGCAGCCAAGAACCCGCAGGATTCTCAACTGATGGCTACACCTTC. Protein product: CASSQEPAGFSTDGYTF.

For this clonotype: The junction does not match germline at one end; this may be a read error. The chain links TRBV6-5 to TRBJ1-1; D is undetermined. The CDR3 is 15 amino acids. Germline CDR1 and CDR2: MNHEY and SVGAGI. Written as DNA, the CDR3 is TGTACCAGCAGTTACTCGGGGATTTGGAACACTGAAGCTTTCTTT. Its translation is CTSSYSGIWNTEAFF.

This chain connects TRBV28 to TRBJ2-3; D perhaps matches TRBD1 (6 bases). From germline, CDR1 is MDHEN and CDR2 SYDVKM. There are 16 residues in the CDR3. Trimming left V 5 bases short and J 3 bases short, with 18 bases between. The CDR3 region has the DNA TGTGCCAGCAGTACCCCAAGACAGGTCGGGACAGATACGCAGTATTTT. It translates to CASSTPRQVGTDTQYF.

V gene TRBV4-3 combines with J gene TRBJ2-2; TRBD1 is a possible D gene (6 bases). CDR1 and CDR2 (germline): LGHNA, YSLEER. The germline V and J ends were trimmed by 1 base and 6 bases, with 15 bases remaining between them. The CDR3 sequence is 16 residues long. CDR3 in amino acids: CASSQAGTPGAGELFF. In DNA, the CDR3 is TGCGCCAGCAGCCAAGCAGGGACACCTGGGGCCGGGGAGCTGTTTTTT.

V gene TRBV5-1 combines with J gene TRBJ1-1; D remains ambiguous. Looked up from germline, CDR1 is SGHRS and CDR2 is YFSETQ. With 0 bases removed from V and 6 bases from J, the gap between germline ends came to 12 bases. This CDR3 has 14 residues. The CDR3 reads CASSLDGGVAEAFF. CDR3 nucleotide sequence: TGCGCCAGCAGCTTGGATGGTGGTGTGGCTGAAGCTTTCTTT.

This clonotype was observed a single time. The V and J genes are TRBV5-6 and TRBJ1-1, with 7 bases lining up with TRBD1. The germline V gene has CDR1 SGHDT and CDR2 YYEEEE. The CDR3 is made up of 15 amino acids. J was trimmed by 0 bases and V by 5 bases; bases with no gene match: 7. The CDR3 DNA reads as TGTGCCAGCAGACCTGGGGGACAGCTGAACACTGAAGCTTTCTTT. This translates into CASRPGGQLNTEAFF.

The CDR3 bases are TGCAGTGCTAGTAGTCTCCAAATCTTATATGGCTACACCTTC. Translating gives CSASSLQILYGYTF. The V and J genes are TRBV20-1 and TRBJ1-2; D gene ambiguous. The germline V and J ends were trimmed by 3 bases and 5 bases, with 16 bases remaining between them. The CDR3 has 14 residues. Per the germline V gene, CDR1 is DFQATT and CDR2 is SNEGSKA (reference sequence).

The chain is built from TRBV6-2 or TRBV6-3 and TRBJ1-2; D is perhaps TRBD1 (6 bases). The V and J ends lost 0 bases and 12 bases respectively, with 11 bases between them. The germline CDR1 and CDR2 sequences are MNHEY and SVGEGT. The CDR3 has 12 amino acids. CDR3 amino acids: CASSYSNRVNTF. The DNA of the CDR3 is TGTGCCAGCAGTTACTCGAACAGGGTGAACACCTTC.